This is a list of T cell receptor beta chains from one sample in a study of glioma-infiltrating T cells after dendritic cell vaccination. The repertoire was sequenced with immunoSEQ multiplex PCR; TCRdb's copy has only in-frame clones and lacks some. Of approximately 90,000 clones in the sample, 75% to 85% were seen once. Material: blood, obtained after dendritic cell vaccination. Every receptor here comes from a human donor with glioblastoma. Each CDR3 is given with its conserved first and last residue. A D gene is named only where the DNA matches it firmly. For some rows the clone size is stated as once, few or many, or as a class when expanded; others skip it.

abundance,v_gene,j_gene,d_gene,CDR3nt,CDR3aa
-,TRBV15,TRBJ1-1,-,TGTGCCACCAGCAGAGATGTACCAGAGAACACTGAAGCTTTCTTT,CATSRDVPENTEAFF
-,TRBV7-7,TRBJ2-2,-,TGTGCCATCTCGCGGGGCAACGGGGAGCTGTTTTTT,CAISRGNGELFF
few,TRBV4-1,TRBJ1-4,-,TGCGCCAGCAGCCTAAGGACAGCGAGTAATGAAAAACTGTTTTTT,CASSLRTASNEKLFF
-,TRBV25-1,TRBJ1-2,-,TGTGCCAGCAGTGCCGCGATGGGCCAGACGCATTATGGCTACACCTTC,CASSAAMGQTHYGYTF
-,TRBV5-1,TRBJ1-5,TRBD1,TGCGCCAGCAGCCCAGGGACAGGAAAAAAACATAGTGGGAATCAGCCCCAGCATTTT,CASSPGTGKKHSGNQPQHF
-,TRBV5-6,TRBJ1-1,-,TGTGCCAGCAGCCCAGGGGTGAGGGCGGGTCGTGCTGAAGCTTTCTTT,CASSPGVRAGRAEAFF
-,TRBV6-6,TRBJ2-2,TRBD2,TGTGCCAGCAGGACTGGCGGGAGGGCAAACGGGGAGCTGTTTTTT,CASRTGGRANGELFF
-,TRBV5-6,TRBJ2-2,-,TGTGCCAGCAGCTTGGCCGGGAACACCGGGGAGCTGTTTTTT,CASSLAGNTGELFF
-,TRBV11-2,TRBJ2-5,TRBD1,TGTGCCAGCAGGGCCCCTCGGACAGGGTCCCAAGAGACCCAGTACTTC,CASRAPRTGSQETQYF
-,TRBV5-1,TRBJ2-1,-,TGCGCCAGCAGCGCAGTCTACAATGAGCAGTTCTTC,CASSAVYNEQFF